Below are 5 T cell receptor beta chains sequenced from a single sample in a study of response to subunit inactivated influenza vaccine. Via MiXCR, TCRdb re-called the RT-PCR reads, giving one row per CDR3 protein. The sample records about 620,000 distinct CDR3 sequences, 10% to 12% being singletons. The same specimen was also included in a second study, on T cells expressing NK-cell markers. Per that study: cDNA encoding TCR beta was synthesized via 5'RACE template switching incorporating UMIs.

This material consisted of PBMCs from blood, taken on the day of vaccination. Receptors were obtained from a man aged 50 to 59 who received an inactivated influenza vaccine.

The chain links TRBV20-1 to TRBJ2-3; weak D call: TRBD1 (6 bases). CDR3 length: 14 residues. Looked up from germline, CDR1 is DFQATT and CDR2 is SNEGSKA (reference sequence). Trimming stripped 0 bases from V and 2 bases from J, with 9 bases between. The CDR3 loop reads CSAREAGATDTQYF. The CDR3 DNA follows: TGCAGTGCTAGAGAAGCAGGGGCCACAGATACGCAGTATTTT.

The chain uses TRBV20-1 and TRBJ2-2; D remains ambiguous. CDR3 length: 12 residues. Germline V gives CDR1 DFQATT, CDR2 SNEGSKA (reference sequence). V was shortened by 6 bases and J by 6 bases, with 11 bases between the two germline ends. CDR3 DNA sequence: TGCAGTGCCAGGACCCTATCCGGGGAGCTGTTTTTT. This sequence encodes CSARTLSGELFF.

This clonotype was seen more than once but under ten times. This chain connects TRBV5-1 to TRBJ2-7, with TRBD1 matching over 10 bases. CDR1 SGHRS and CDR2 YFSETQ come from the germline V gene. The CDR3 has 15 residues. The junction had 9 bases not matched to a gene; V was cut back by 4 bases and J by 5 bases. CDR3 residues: CASSPIGQGGNEQYF. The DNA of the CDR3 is TGCGCCAGCAGCCCCATAGGACAGGGGGGGAACGAGCAGTACTTC.

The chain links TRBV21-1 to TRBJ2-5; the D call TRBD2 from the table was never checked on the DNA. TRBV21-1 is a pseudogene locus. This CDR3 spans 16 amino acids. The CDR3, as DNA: TGTGCCAGCAGCGGGGGCTTACTCAGCGGGGGGGAGACCCAGTACTTC. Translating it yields CASSGGLLSGGETQYF.

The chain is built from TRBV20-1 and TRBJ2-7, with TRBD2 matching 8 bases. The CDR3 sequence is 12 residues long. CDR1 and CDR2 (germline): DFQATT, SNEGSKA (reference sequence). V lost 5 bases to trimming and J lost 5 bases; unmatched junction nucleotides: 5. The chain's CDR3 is CSASPGGDEQYF. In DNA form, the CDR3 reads TGCAGTGCTTCCCCCGGGGGGGACGAGCAGTACTTC.